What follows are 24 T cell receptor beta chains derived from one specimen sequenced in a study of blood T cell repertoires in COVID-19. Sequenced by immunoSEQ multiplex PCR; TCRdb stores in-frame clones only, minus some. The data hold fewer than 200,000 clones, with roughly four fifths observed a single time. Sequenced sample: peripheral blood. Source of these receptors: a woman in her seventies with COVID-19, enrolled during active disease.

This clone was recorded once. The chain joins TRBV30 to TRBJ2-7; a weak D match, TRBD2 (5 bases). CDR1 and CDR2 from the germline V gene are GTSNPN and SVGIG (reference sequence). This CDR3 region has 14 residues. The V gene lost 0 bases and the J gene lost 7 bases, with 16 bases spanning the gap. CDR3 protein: CAWSVLGLRREQYF. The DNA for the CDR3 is TGTGCCTGGAGTGTACTTGGACTCCGCCGGGAGCAGTACTTC. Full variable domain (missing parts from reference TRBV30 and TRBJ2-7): SQTIHQWPATLVQPVGSPLSLECTVEGTSNPNLYWYRQAAGRGLQLLFYSVGIGQISSEVPQNLSASRPQDRQFILSSKKLLLSDSGFYLCAWSVLGLRREQYFGPGTRLTVT.

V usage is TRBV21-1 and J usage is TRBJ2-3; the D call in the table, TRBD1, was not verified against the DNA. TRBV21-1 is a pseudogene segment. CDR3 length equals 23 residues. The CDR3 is CASSKRYSGDIGRIRPRTDTQYF. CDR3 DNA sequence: TGTGCCAGCAGCAAAAGGTACTCCGGCGACATTGGCCGGATTCGTCCCCGCACAGATACGCAGTATTTT.

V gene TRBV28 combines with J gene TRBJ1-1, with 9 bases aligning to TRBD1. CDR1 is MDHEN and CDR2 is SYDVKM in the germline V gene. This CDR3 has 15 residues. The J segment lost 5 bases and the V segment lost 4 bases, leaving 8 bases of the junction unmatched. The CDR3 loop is CASSSLTGGLTEAFF. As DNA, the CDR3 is TGTGCCAGCAGTTCTTTGACAGGGGGTTTGACTGAAGCTTTCTTT.

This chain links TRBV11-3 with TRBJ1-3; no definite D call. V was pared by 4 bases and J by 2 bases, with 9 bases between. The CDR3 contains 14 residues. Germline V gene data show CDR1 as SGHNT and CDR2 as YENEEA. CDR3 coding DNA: TGTGCCAGCAGCTCGGGTGGAACTGGAAACACCATATATTTT. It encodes CASSSGGTGNTIYF.

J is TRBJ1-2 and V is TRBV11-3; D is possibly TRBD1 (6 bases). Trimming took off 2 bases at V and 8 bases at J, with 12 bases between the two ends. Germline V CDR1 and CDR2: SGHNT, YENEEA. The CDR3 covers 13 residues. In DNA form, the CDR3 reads TGTGCCAGCAGCTTATCGGGGGGCAGGGGCTACACCTTC. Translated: CASSLSGGRGYTF.

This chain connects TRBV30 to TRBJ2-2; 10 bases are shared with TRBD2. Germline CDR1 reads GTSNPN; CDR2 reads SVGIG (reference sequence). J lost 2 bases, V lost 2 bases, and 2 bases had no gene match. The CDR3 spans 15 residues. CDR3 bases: TGTGCCTGGAGTACTAGCGGGAAAAACACCGGGGAGCTGTTTTTT. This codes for CAWSTSGKNTGELFF.

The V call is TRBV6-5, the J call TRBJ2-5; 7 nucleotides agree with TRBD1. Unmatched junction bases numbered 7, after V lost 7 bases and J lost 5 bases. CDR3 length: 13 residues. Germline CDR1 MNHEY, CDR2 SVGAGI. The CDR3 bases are TGTGCCAGCATAGACAGGGTTGTTGAGACCCAGTACTTC. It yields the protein CASIDRVVETQYF.

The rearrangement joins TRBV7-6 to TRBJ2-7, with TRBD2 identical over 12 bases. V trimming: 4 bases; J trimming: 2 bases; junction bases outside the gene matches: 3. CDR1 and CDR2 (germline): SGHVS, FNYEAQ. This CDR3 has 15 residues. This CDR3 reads CASSYRLAGAYEQYF. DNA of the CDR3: TGTGCCAGCAGCTATCGACTAGCGGGGGCCTACGAGCAGTACTTC.

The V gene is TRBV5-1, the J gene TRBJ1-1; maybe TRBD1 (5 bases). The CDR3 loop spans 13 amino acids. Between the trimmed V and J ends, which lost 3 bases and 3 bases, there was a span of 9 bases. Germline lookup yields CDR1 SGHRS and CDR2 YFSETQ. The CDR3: CASSYDSDTEAFF. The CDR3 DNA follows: TGCGCCAGCAGCTATGACAGTGACACTGAAGCTTTCTTT.

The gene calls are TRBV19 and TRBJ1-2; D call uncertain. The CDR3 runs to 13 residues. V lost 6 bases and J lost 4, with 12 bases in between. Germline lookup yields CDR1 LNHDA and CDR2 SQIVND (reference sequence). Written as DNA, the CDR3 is TGTGCCAGTAGCGTCGGAATAGCCTATGGCTACACCTTC. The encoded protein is CASSVGIAYGYTF. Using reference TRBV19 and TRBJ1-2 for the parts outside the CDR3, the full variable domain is DGGITQSPKYLFRKEGQNVTLSCEQNLNHDAMYWYRQDPGQGLRLIYYSQIVNDFQKGDIAEGYSVSREKKESFPLTVTSAQKNPTAFYLCASSVGIAYGYTFGSGTRLTVV.

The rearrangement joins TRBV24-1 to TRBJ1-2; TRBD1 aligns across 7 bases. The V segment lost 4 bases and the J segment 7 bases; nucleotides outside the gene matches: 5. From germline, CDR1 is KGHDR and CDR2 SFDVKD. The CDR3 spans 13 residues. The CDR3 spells CATSDLQGFGYTF. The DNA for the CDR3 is TGTGCCACCAGTGACCTACAGGGGTTTGGCTACACCTTC.

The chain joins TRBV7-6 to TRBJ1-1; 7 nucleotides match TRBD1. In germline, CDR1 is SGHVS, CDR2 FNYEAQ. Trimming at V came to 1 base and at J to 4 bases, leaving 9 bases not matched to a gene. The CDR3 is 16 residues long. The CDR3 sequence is CASSLVGETGSTEAFF. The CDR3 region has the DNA TGTGCCAGCAGCTTAGTTGGTGAGACAGGGAGCACTGAAGCTTTCTTT.

CDR3 residues: CASSLTGGYTF. The DNA of the CDR3 is TGTGCCAGCAGTTTAACCGGTGGCTACACCTTC. The rearrangement uses TRBV28 and TRBJ1-2, with unresolved D. V was pared by 2 bases and J by 7 bases, with 5 bases between. This CDR3 has 11 residues. Germline V gene data show CDR1 as MDHEN and CDR2 as SYDVKM.

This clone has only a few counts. This CDR3 reads CAWSGQLDQPQHF. CDR3 sequence (DNA): TGTGCCTGGAGTGGTCAGTTGGATCAGCCCCAGCATTTT. This chain connects TRBV30 to TRBJ1-5; D is uncertain. CDR3 size: 13 residues. Germline lookup yields CDR1 GTSNPN and CDR2 SVGIG (reference sequence). V dropped 1 base and J dropped 5 bases, with 9 bases sitting between them.

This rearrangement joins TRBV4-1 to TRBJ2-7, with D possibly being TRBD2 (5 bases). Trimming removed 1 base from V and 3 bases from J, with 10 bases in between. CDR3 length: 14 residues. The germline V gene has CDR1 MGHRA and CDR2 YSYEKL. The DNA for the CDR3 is TGCGCCAGCAGCCAAGGGGTAGCGCGCTACGAGCAGTACTTC. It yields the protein CASSQGVARYEQYF.

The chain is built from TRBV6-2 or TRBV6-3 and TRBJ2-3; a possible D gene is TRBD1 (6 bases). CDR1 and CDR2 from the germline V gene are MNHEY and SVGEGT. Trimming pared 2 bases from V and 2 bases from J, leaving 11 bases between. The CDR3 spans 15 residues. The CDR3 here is CASSYQGQYTDTQYF. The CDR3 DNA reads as TGTGCCAGCAGTTACCAGGGGCAGTACACAGATACGCAGTATTTT.

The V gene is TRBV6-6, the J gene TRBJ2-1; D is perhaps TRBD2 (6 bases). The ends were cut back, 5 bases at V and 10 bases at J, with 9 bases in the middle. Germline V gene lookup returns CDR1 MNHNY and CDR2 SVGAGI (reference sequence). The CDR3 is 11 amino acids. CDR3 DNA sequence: TGTGCCAGCAGTCGAACTAGCGAGCAGTTCTTC. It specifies CASSRTSEQFF.

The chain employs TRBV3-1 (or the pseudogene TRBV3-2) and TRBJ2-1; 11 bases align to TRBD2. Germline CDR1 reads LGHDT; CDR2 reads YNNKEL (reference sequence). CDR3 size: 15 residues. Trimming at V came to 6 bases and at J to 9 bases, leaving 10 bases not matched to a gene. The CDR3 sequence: CASRLAGVTHGEQFF. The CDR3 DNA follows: TGTGCCAGCAGACTAGCGGGAGTAACCCACGGTGAGCAGTTCTTC.

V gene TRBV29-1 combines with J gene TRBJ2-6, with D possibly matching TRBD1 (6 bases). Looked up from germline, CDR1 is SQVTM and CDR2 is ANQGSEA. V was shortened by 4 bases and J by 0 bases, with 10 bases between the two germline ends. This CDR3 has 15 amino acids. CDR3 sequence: CSVVTGISGANVLTF. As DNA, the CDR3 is TGCAGCGTTGTAACAGGGATCTCTGGGGCCAACGTCCTGACTTTC.

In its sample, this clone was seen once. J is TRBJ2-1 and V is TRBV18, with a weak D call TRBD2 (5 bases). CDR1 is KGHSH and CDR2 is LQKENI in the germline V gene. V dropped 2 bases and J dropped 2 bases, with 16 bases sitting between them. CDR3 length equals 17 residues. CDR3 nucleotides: TGTGCCAGCTCACCAGGCTTAGCGTCACACCCCTACAATGAGCAGTTCTTC. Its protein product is CASSPGLASHPYNEQFF.

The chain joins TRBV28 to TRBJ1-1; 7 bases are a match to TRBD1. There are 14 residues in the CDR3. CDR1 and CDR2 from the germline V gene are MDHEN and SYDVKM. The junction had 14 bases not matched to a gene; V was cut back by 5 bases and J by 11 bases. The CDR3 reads CASSPGTSTGNAFF. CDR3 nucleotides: TGTGCCAGCAGTCCGGGGACCTCGACAGGGAATGCTTTCTTT.

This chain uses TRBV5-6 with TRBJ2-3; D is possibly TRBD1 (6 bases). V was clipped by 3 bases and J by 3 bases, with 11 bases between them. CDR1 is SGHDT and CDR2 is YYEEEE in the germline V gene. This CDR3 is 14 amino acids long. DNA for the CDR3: TGTGCCAGCAGCTGGGCAAGGGGGACAGATACGCAGTATTTT. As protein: CASSWARGTDTQYF.

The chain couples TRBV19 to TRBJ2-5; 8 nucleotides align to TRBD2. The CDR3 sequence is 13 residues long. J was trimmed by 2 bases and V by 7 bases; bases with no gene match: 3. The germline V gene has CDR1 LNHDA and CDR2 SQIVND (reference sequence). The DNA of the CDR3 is TGTGCCAGTACCGGGACTAGACAAGAGACCCAGTACTTC. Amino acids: CASTGTRQETQYF.

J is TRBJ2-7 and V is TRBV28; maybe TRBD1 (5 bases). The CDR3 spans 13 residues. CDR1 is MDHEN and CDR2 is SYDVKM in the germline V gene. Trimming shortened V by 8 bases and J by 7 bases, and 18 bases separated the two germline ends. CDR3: CASRWAGKGEQYF. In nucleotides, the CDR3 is TGTGCCAGCCGGTGGGCAGGGAAAGGTGAGCAGTACTTC.